Listed here are 25 T cell receptor beta chains from one sample, sequenced in a study of blood T cell repertoires in COVID-19. The repertoire was sequenced with immunoSEQ multiplex PCR; TCRdb's copy has only in-frame clones and lacks some. Of more than 350,000 clones in the sample, roughly 90% were seen once. Sample: peripheral blood. Receptors originate from a woman in her twenties or thirties with COVID-19, enrolled during active disease.

Only a few counts were recorded for this clone. The V gene is TRBV19, the J gene TRBJ1-6; D is possibly TRBD1 (6 bases). CDR1 is LNHDA, CDR2 SQIVND, per germline (reference sequence). Trimming left V 3 bases short and J 10 bases short, with 22 bases between. This CDR3 region has 17 residues. Here the CDR3 DNA reads TGTGCCAGTAGTATCAGCTCGGTGGGGGGGCAAGGATCACCCCTCCACTTT. Its protein product is CASSISSVGGQGSPLHF.

The chain has TRBV19 and TRBJ1-2; D not certain. Trimming cost V 0 bases and J 0 bases, with 14 bases left between them. Looked up from germline, CDR1 is LNHDA and CDR2 is SQIVND (reference sequence). The CDR3 has 17 residues. CDR3 nucleotide sequence: TGTGCCAGTAGTATAGATCTGAGGGAGAGGACTAACTATGGCTACACCTTC. It encodes CASSIDLRERTNYGYTF.

This rearrangement joins TRBV6-5 to TRBJ1-3, with D unclear. CDR3 size: 13 residues. In germline, CDR1 is MNHEY, CDR2 SVGAGI. V was trimmed by 10 bases and J by 1 base, leaving 11 bases between them. The DNA for the CDR3 is TGTGCCACCAGGAGGGTTTCTGGAAACACCATATATTTT. Translated, it gives CATRRVSGNTIYF.

In its sample, this clone was seen once. This chain joins TRBV5-8 and TRBJ2-1; 13 bases line up with TRBD2. CDR3 size: 16 residues. The junction had 4 bases not matched to a gene; V was cut back by 3 bases and J by 4 bases. In germline, CDR1 is SGHTS, CDR2 YDEGEE. Written as DNA, the CDR3 is TGTGCCAGCAGCTGGGGGGGACTAGCGGGGTACAATGAGCAGTTCTTC. Amino acid sequence: CASSWGGLAGYNEQFF. Full variable domain (rest looked up from reference TRBV5-8 and TRBJ2-1): EAGVTQSPTHLIKTRGQQATLRCSPISGHTSVYWYQQALGLGLQFLLWYDEGEERNRGNFPPRFSGRQFPNYSSELNVNALELEDSALYLCASSWGGLAGYNEQFFGPGTRLTVL.

The rearrangement links TRBV27 to TRBJ1-5; a weak D match, TRBD1 (6 bases). The CDR3 extends over 15 amino acids. Germline V gives CDR1 MNHEY, CDR2 SMNVEV (reference sequence). Trimming removed 5 bases from V and 4 bases from J, with 15 bases in between. CDR3: CASSPRYRENQPQHF. DNA for the CDR3: TGTGCCAGCAGTCCGCGTTACAGGGAAAATCAGCCCCAGCATTTT.

The chain joins TRBV19 to TRBJ1-5; D may be TRBD1 (6 bases). Germline CDR1 reads LNHDA; CDR2 reads SQIVND (reference sequence). The CDR3 consists of 15 residues. V was clipped by 5 bases and J by 0 bases, with 11 bases between them. CDR3 protein: CASSPQGYSNQPQHF. DNA for the CDR3: TGTGCCAGTAGTCCCCAGGGGTATAGCAATCAGCCCCAGCATTTT.

The chain is built from TRBV6-1 and TRBJ2-7, with unresolved D. Trimming stripped 3 bases from V and 6 bases from J, with 9 bases between. Germline CDR1 is MNHNS and CDR2 is SASEGT. This CDR3 is built from 12 residues. For the CDR3, the DNA is TGTGCCAGCAGTGATACGGTGATCGAGCAGTACTTC. Its translation: CASSDTVIEQYF.

The V call is TRBV27, the J call TRBJ2-3; the match to TRBD2 covers 7 bases. After removal of 2 bases from V and 3 bases from J, the junction contained 5 bases not matched to a gene. The CDR3 totals 15 residues. Germline CDR1 reads MNHEY; CDR2 reads SMNVEV (reference sequence). DNA for the CDR3: TGTGCCAGCAGTTTACGGACTAGTGGGACAGATACGCAGTATTTT. This sequence encodes CASSLRTSGTDTQYF.

The gene calls are TRBV2 and TRBJ1-1; TRBD1 might be the D (6 bases). The V end lost 7 bases, the J end lost 2 bases, and 11 bases lay between the germline ends. From germline, CDR1 is SNHLY and CDR2 FYNNEI. The CDR3 loop spans 13 amino acids. CDR3 protein: CASKGQLNTEAFF. The CDR3 coding sequence is TGTGCCAGCAAGGGACAACTCAACACTGAAGCTTTCTTT.

V gene TRBV11-3 combines with J gene TRBJ2-2, with D unclear. Germline values: CDR1 SGHNT, CDR2 YENEEA. V lost 3 bases and J lost 1, with 6 bases in between. CDR3 length: 14 residues. This CDR3 is CASSFNGNTGELFF. CDR3 sequence (DNA): TGTGCCAGCAGCTTTAACGGGAACACCGGGGAGCTGTTTTTT.

The V and J genes are TRBV11-3 and TRBJ1-2; D gene unclear. This CDR3 is built from 13 residues. Between the trimmed V and J ends, which lost 0 bases and 3 bases, there was a span of 5 bases. Germline V gene lookup returns CDR1 SGHNT and CDR2 YENEEA. The CDR3 DNA reads TGTGCCAGCAGCTTAGAGAGTCACTATGGCTACACCTTC. The encoded protein is CASSLESHYGYTF.

The rearrangement links TRBV6-5 to TRBJ2-1; tentatively, D is TRBD1 (5 bases). Looked up from germline, CDR1 is MNHEY and CDR2 is SVGAGI. V was pared by 6 bases and J by 5 bases, with 17 bases between. The CDR3 has 15 residues. The CDR3 DNA follows: TGTGCCAGCAGCGCAGGGAAAGGGGCACACAATGAGCAGTTCTTC. Translated: CASSAGKGAHNEQFF.

V usage is TRBV28 and J usage is TRBJ2-1, with 7 bases lining up with TRBD1. V was clipped by 1 base and J by 7 bases; unmatched bases: 13. The CDR3 contains 17 residues. CDR1 is MDHEN and CDR2 is SYDVKM in the germline V gene. The CDR3 reads CASSLSGLRAGGNEQFF. CDR3 sequence (DNA): TGTGCCAGCAGTTTATCAGGATTGCGAGCAGGGGGAAATGAGCAGTTCTTC.

The chain links TRBV10-3 to TRBJ2-1; 7 bases line up with TRBD2. After removal of 7 bases from V and 4 bases from J, the junction contained 10 bases not matched to a gene. Germline assignment: CDR1 ENHRY and CDR2 SYGVKD. CDR3 length equals 15 residues. The CDR3 sequence: CAITGGSGKYNEQFF. In DNA form, the CDR3 reads TGTGCCATCACCGGCGGGAGCGGGAAGTACAATGAGCAGTTCTTC.

The chain has TRBV19 and TRBJ1-1; 8 nucleotides align to TRBD1. The V gene's germline CDR1 is LNHDA and CDR2 SQIVND (reference sequence). Germline trimming cut 7 bases from V and 6 bases from J; bases unmatched to any gene: 7. CDR3 size: 13 residues. Here the CDR3 reads CASTGQGVSEAFF. CDR3 DNA: TGTGCCAGTACAGGACAGGGAGTATCTGAAGCTTTCTTT.

The V gene is TRBV7-9, the J gene TRBJ2-7; 7 bases are a match to TRBD1. Germline V gene sequence: CDR1 SEHNR, CDR2 FQNEAQ (reference sequence). V lost 1 base to trimming and J lost 2 bases; unmatched junction nucleotides: 11. The CDR3 loop spans 17 amino acids. As DNA, the CDR3 is TGTGCCAGCAGCTTAGGTGTAGAGGGGGCGCTTCCCTACGAGCAGTACTTC. Residues: CASSLGVEGALPYEQYF.

J is TRBJ1-3 and V is TRBV28; TRBD1 might be the D (5 bases). Per germline, CDR1 MDHEN and CDR2 SYDVKM. V was clipped by 2 bases and J by 0 bases, with 11 bases between them. This CDR3 has 16 residues. The CDR3 sequence is CASSLGGAHSGNTIYF. The CDR3 nucleotides read TGTGCCAGCAGTTTAGGAGGGGCCCACTCTGGAAACACCATATATTTT.

This clone was seen a few times. The J gene is TRBJ1-1, the V gene TRBV28; D unclear. The CDR3 length is 14 residues. V lost 5 bases and J lost 7, with 17 bases in between. Germline V CDR1 and CDR2: MDHEN, SYDVKM. This CDR3 is CASSPLLGESEAFF. CDR3 in DNA: TGTGCCAGCAGTCCTCTCCTCGGGGAGAGTGAAGCTTTCTTT.

The CDR3 DNA reads TGTGCCAGCAGCCGCTCTATGGCGGGGGGGGGCTACGAGCAGTACTTC. Translated, it gives CASSRSMAGGGYEQYF. V gene TRBV11-2 combines with J gene TRBJ2-7, with 9 bases matching TRBD2. This CDR3 spans 16 amino acids. The V gene's germline CDR1 is SGHAT and CDR2 FQNNGV. V was clipped by 5 bases and J by 3 bases; unmatched bases: 11.

The CDR3 coding sequence is TGTGCCACCAGCCCAGGTGAAAAACTGTTTTTT. This gives the protein CATSPGEKLFF. The V gene is TRBV15, the J gene TRBJ1-4, with D unresolved. Trimming stripped 5 bases from V and 7 bases from J, with 5 bases between. Germline V gene sequence: CDR1 LNHNV, CDR2 YYDKDF (reference sequence). CDR3 length equals 11 residues.

The chain has TRBV15 and TRBJ2-1; 7 bases fit TRBD2. The germline CDR1 and CDR2 sequences are LNHNV and YYDKDF (reference sequence). The CDR3 sequence is 15 residues long. Losses at the gene ends were 5 bases for V and 5 bases for J; bases not matched to a gene: 9. The CDR3 sequence: CATSGRTRPHNEQFF. The DNA for the CDR3 is TGTGCCACCAGCGGCAGGACTAGGCCTCACAATGAGCAGTTCTTC.

The chain carries TRBV13 and TRBJ2-7; 7 bases line up with TRBD1. CDR3 length: 13 amino acids. Germline V gene lookup returns CDR1 PRHDT and CDR2 FYEKMQ (reference sequence). The junction had 5 bases not matched to a gene; V was cut back by 6 bases and J by 3 bases. The CDR3 reads CASRRDRYYEQYF. Here the CDR3 DNA reads TGTGCCAGCAGACGGGACAGATACTACGAGCAGTACTTC.

The DNA of the CDR3 is TGTGCCTGGAGTTCAGGGGTCGGCGTGAACACTGAAGCTTTCTTT. It specifies CAWSSGVGVNTEAFF. The chain has TRBV30 and TRBJ1-1, with D tentatively TRBD1 (6 bases). V lost 2 bases and J 0 bases, leaving 13 bases between the germline ends. The CDR3 sequence is 15 residues long. Germline values: CDR1 GTSNPN, CDR2 SVGIG (reference sequence).

This chain uses TRBV9 with TRBJ2-1, with 9 bases lining up with TRBD1. The germline V gene encodes CDR1 SGDLS and CDR2 YYNGEE. The V segment lost 0 bases and the J segment 9 bases; nucleotides outside the gene matches: 7. CDR3 length equals 15 residues. The CDR3 DNA reads TGTGCCAGCAGCGTAGCCGGGACAGGGCGGGCTGAGCAGTTCTTC. The encoded protein is CASSVAGTGRAEQFF.

This clone was seen only a few times. The chain is built from TRBV28 and TRBJ2-7; weak D call: TRBD1 (6 bases). Trimming pared 5 bases from V and 0 bases from J, leaving 11 bases between. Germline V gene data show CDR1 as MDHEN and CDR2 as SYDVKM. The CDR3 runs 14 residues. The CDR3 bases are TGTGCCAGCAGTGACAGGTTCCTCTCCTACGAGCAGTACTTC. Translation gives CASSDRFLSYEQYF.